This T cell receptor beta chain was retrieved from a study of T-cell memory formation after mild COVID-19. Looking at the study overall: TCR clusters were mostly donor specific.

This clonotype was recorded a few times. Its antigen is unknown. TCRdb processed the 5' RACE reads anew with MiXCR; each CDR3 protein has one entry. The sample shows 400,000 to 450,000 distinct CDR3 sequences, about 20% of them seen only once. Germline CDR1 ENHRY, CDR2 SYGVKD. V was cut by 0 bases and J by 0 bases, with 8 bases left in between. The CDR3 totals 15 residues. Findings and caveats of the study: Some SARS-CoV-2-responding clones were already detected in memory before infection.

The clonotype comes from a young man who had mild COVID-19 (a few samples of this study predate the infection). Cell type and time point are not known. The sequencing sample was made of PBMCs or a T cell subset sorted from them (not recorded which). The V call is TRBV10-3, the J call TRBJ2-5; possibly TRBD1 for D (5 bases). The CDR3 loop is CAISESGLDQETQYF. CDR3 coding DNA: TGTGCCATCAGTGAGTCGGGGCTAGACCAAGAGACCCAGTACTTC.